This T cell receptor beta chain comes out of a study of T cells after yellow fever vaccination. TCRdb passed the 5' RACE reads through MiXCR, listing each CDR3 protein once. The sample consists of about 340,000 distinct CDR3 sequences, 4% of them appearing once. V was pared by 3 bases and J by 2 bases, with 8 bases between. The CDR3 covers 13 residues. In germline, CDR1 is SGHVS, CDR2 FQNEAQ. This sequence was found in a man aged 18 to 29 who received the YFV17D yellow fever vaccine. The input for sequencing was PBMCs, taken 5 days after the yellow fever booster vaccination. The chain employs TRBV7-8 and TRBJ2-7, with unresolved D. The CDR3 here is CASSFQVPYEQYV. The CDR3 nucleotides are TGTGCCAGCAGCTTCCAGGTGCCCTACGAGCAGTACGTC.